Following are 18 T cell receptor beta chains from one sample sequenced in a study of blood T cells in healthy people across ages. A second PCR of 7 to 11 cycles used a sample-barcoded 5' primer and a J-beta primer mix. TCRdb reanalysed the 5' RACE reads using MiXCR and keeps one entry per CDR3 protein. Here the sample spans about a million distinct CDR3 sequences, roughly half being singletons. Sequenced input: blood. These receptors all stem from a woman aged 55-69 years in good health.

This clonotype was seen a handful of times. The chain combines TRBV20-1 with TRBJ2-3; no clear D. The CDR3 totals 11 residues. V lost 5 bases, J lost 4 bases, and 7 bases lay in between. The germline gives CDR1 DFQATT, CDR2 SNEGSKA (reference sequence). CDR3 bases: TGCAGTGCTGGACCTTCAGATACGCAGTATTTT. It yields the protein CSAGPSDTQYF.

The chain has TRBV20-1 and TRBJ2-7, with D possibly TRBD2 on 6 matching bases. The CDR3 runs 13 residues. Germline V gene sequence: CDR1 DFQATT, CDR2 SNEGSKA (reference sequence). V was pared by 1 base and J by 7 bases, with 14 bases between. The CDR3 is CSARVSRGREQYF. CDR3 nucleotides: TGCAGTGCTAGAGTTTCCCGGGGGAGAGAGCAGTACTTC.

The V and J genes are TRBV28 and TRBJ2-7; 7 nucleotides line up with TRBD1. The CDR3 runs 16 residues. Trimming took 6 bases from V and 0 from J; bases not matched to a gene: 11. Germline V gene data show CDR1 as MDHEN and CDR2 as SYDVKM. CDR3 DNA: TGTGCCAGCAGCTCCCACTTAGAGGGGGCCTCCTACGAGCAGTACTTC. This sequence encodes CASSSHLEGASYEQYF.

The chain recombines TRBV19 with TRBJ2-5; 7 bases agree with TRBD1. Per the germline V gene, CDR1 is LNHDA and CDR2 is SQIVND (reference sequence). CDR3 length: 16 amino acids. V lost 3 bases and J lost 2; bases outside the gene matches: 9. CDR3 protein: CASSMIGGWRQETQYF. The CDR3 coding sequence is TGTGCCAGTAGTATGATAGGGGGCTGGAGGCAAGAGACCCAGTACTTC. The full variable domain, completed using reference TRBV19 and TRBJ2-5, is DGGITQSPKYLFRKEGQNVTLSCEQNLNHDAMYWYRQDPGQGLRLIYYSQIVNDFQKGDIAEGYSVSREKKESFPLTVTSAQKNPTAFYLCASSMIGGWRQETQYFGPGTRLLVL.

DNA of the CDR3: TGCGCCAGCAGCTCCCTACTGCGGGCTAGCGGACGGAGCTCCTACAATGAGCAGTTCTTC. Residues: CASSSLLRASGRSSYNEQFF. The rearrangement joins TRBV5-1 to TRBJ2-1; 7 bases map to TRBD2. Trimming cost V 3 bases and J 0 bases; bases outside gene matches: 18. There are 20 residues in the CDR3. Germline-derived CDR1 and CDR2 are SGHRS and YFSETQ.

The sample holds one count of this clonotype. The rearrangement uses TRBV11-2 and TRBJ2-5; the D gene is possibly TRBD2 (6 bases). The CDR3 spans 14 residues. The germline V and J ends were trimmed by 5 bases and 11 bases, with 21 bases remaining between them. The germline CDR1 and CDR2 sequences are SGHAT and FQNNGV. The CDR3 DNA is TGTGCCAGCAGCATGGACCTCCGGGGGAATGAGCAGTACTTC. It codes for CASSMDLRGNEQYF.

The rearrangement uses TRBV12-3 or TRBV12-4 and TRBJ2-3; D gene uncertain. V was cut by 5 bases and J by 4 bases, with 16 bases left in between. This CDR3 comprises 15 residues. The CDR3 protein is CASSPSRAWADTQYF. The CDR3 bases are TGTGCCAGCAGTCCAAGCCGAGCTTGGGCAGATACGCAGTATTTT.

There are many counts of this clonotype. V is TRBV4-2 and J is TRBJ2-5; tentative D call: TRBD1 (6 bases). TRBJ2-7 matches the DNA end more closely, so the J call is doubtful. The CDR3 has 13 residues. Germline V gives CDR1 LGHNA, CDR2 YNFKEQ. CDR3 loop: CASSQGGLFEQYF. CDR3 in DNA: TGTGCCAGCAGCCAAGGGGGGCTATTCGAGCAGTACTTC.

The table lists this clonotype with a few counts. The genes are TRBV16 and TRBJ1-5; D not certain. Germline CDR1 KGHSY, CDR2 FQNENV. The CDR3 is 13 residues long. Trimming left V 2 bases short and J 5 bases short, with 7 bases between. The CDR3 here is CASSQQLYQPQHF. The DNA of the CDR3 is TGTGCCAGCAGCCAACAATTATATCAGCCCCAGCATTTT.

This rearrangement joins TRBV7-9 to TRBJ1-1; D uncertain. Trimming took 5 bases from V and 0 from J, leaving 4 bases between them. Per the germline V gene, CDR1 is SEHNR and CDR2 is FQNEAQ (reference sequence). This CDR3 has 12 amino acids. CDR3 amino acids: CASSDMNTEAFF. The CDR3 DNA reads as TGTGCCAGCAGCGACATGAACACTGAAGCTTTCTTT.

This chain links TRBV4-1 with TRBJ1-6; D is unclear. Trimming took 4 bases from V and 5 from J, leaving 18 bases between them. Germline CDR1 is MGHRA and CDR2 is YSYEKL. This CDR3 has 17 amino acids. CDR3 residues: CASSLKPDPSNNSPLHF. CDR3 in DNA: TGCGCCAGCAGCCTGAAACCCGACCCATCTAATAATTCACCCCTCCACTTT.

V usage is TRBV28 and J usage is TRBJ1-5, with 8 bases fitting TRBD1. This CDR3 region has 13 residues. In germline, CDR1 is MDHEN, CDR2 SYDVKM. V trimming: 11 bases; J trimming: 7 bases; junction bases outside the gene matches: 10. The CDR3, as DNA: TGTGCCGCTGGGACAGGAGCAACCCAGCCCCAGCATTTT. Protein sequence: CAAGTGATQPQHF.

CDR3 nucleotide sequence: TGTGCCAGCAGCTTTAAACTCCCAGGGACCCAGTACTTC. Translating gives CASSFKLPGTQYF. The gene calls are TRBV27 and TRBJ2-5; D is unresolved. This CDR3 contains 13 residues. Germline CDR1 MNHEY, CDR2 SMNVEV (reference sequence). Trimming shortened V by 6 bases and J by 7 bases, and 15 bases separated the two germline ends.

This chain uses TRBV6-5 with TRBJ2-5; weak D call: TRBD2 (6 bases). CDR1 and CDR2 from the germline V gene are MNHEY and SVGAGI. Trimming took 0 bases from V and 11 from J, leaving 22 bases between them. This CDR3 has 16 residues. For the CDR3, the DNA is TGTGCCAGCAGTTACTCGTACGGGAGTCGGTGGAATGAGCAGTACTTC. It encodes CASSYSYGSRWNEQYF.

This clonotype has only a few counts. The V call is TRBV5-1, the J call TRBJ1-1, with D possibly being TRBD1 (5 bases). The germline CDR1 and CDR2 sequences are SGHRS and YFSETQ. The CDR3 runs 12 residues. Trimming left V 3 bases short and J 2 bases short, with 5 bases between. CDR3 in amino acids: CASSWDNTEAFF. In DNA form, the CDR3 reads TGCGCCAGCAGCTGGGACAACACTGAAGCTTTCTTT. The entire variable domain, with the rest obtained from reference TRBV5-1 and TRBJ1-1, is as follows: KAGVTQTPRYLIKTRGQQVTLSCSPISGHRSVSWYQQTPGQGLQFLFEYFSETQRNKGNFPGRFSGRQFSNSRSEMNVSTLELGDSALYLCASSWDNTEAFFGQGTRLTVV.

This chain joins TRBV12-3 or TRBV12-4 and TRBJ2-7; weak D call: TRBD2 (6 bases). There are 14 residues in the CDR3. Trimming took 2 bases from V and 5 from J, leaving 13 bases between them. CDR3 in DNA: TGTGCCAGCAGTTTAACCGGGAGTCGTCACGAGCAGTACTTC. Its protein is CASSLTGSRHEQYF.

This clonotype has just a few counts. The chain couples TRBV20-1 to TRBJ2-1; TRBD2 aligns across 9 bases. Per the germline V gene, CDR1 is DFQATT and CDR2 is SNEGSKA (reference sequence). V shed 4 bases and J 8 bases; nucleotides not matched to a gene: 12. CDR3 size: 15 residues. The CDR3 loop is CSANAIAGVSYEQFF. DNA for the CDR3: TGCAGTGCTAATGCCATAGCGGGAGTGAGTTATGAGCAGTTCTTC.

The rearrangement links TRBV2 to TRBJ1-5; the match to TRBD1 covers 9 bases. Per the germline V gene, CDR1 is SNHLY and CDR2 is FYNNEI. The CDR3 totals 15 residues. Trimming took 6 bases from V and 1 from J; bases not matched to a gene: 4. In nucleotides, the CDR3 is TGTGCCAGCAGGAAACAGGGGGCAAGCAATCAGCCCCAGCATTTT. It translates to CASRKQGASNQPQHF.